This paragraph reports one TCR beta chain. No antigen is known for it. Germline V gene data show CDR1 as SNHLY and CDR2 as FYNNEI. The CDR3 has 13 amino acids. Between the trimmed V and J ends, which lost 7 bases and 9 bases, there was a span of 18 bases. This sample is drawn from a study of T cell responses to AZD1222 COVID-19 vaccine. TCRdb's copy holds only in-frame clones and misses some; the assay was immunoSEQ multiplex PCR. The data contain 110,000 to 150,000 clones, 85% to 95% of them singletons. General study findings and limits: Without day 14 samples, only post-peak T cell repertoires were studied. Once two AZD1222 doses were given, Spike-specific TCR breadth and depth went up. Clonal diversity may have been underestimated in mostly white British donors. CD4 TCRs linked to vaccination spanned spike, dominating at 160-218 and 743-854.

The J gene is TRBJ1-2, the V gene TRBV2; maybe TRBD1 (5 bases). This sequence originates from an adult in good health. Sample: peripheral blood, taken on day 0 of AZD1222 vaccination. CDR3 loop: CASNSGGVLRYTF. The CDR3 bases are TGTGCCAGCAACTCCGGGGGGGTTTTACGCTACACCTTC.